This passage covers 3 T cell receptor beta chains from one sample sequenced in a study of blood T cell repertoires in COVID-19. TCRdb keeps only in-frame clones here, not all; method: immunoSEQ multiplex PCR. The sample holds more than 150,000 clones, roughly 80% seen once. The sequencing sample was made of peripheral blood. The receptors here all came from a young man with active or convalescent COVID-19.

The chain has TRBV9 and TRBJ2-7, with 9 positions matching TRBD2. The CDR3 has 15 residues. Looked up from germline, CDR1 is SGDLS and CDR2 is YYNGEE. Trimming removed 0 bases from V and 6 bases from J; junction bases left unmatched: 7. CDR3 bases: TGTGCCAGCAGCGTAGATATAGCGGGAGAGTCCGAGCAGTACTTC. Its protein product is CASSVDIAGESEQYF. The whole variable domain, remainder taken from reference TRBV9 and TRBJ2-7, is DSGVTQTPKHLITATGQRVTLRCSPRSGDLSVYWYQQSLDQGLQFLIQYYNGEERAKGNILERFSAQQFPDLHSELNLSSLELGDSALYFCASSVDIAGESEQYFGPGTRLTVT.

V and J are TRBV9 and TRBJ2-7, with TRBD2 matching 14 bases. Per germline, CDR1 SGDLS and CDR2 YYNGEE. Trimming at V came to 3 bases and at J to 6 bases, leaving 8 bases not matched to a gene. The CDR3 loop spans 16 amino acids. The CDR3 protein is CASSARLAGGPIEQYF. CDR3 DNA sequence: TGTGCCAGCAGCGCCCGACTAGCGGGAGGGCCAATCGAGCAGTACTTC.

The V and J genes are TRBV27 and TRBJ1-5; 10 positions agree with TRBD1. This CDR3 has 14 amino acids. Germline V CDR1 and CDR2: MNHEY, SMNVEV (reference sequence). With V trimmed by 6 bases and J by 5 bases, 4 bases remained unmatched. The DNA of the CDR3 is TGTGCCAGCAGGCCTGGACAGGGGGATCAGCCCCAGCATTTT. Protein product: CASRPGQGDQPQHF.